The entry that follows covers one T cell receptor beta chain sequence. Antigen: not known. The CDR3 consists of 15 residues. V shed 0 bases and J shed 3 bases, with 8 bases lying between them. From germline, CDR1 is KGHSH and CDR2 LQKENI. The data are from a study of OX40 agonist ivuxolimab in advanced cancers. About the research overall: Three patients, one with hepatocellular carcinoma and two with cutaneous melanoma, responded partially. Findings of the study overall: Relative to CD4+ cells, CD8+ T cells on average had more expanded clones.

Assay used: immunoSEQ multiplex PCR; TCRdb lists only in-frame clones, some missing. In the table there are about 92,000 clones, just over 90% of which are singletons. Specimen: CD4+ or CD8+ T cells sorted from blood, collected in a trial of the OX40 agonist ivuxolimab. V and J are TRBV18 and TRBJ2-2; weak D call: TRBD1 (5 bases). The TCR was taken from an adult with an advanced solid tumor such as melanoma, head and neck, liver or kidney cancer. The DNA for the CDR3 is TGTGCCAGCTCACCACCGGCAGGGCACACCGGGGAGCTGTTTTTT. The encoded protein is CASSPPAGHTGELFF.